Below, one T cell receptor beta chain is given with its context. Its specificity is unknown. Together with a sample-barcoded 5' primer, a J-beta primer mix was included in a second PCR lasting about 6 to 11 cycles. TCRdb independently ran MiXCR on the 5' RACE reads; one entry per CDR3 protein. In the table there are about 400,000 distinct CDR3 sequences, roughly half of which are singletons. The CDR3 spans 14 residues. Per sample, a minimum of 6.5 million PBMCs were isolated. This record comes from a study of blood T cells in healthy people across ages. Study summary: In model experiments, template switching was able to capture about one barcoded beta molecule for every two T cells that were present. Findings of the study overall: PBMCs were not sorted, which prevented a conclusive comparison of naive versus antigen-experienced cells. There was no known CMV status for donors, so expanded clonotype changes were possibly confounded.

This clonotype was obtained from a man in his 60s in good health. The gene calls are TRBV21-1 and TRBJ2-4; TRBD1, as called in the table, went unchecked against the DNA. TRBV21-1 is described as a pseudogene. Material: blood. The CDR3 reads CASRSTGTENIQYF. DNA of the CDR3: TGTGCCAGCAGGTCCACCGGGACAGAAAACATTCAGTACTTC.